Reported below is one T cell receptor (beta chain). Combining a sample-barcoded 5' primer with a J-beta primer mix, a second PCR ran for roughly 7 to 12 cycles. TCRdb reanalysed the 5' RACE reads using MiXCR and keeps one entry per CDR3 protein. This table holds some 900,000 distinct CDR3 sequences, approximately 49% found once. Trimming left V 7 bases short and J 0 bases short, with 16 bases between. This CDR3 is 16 amino acids long. This sample stems from a study of blood T cells in healthy people across ages. Collection of around 9.3 milliliters of peripheral blood was performed for each donor. The source material was blood. The chain has TRBV12-3 or TRBV12-4 and TRBJ2-1, with TRBD2 as a possible D gene (6 bases). The origin of this receptor is a man aged 25-40 years in good health. The CDR3 DNA reads TGTGCCAGCACCTCCCCTAGCGCCAACTCCTACAATGAGCAGTTCTTC. As protein: CASTSPSANSYNEQFF.